This T cell receptor (beta chain) originates from a study of CD8 T cells in Susac syndrome. Random-hexamer reverse transcription was applied to roughly 0.5 to 1 ug RNA. In TCRdb, the immunoSEQ multiplex PCR reads were re-called with MiXCR into one record per CDR3 protein. The sample holds approximately 160,000 distinct CDR3 sequences, about 96% seen once. V lost 6 bases, J lost 5 bases, and 14 bases lay in between. Germline V lookup: CDR1 MNHNY, CDR2 SVGAGI (reference sequence). This CDR3 is 13 amino acids long. V usage is TRBV6-6 and J usage is TRBJ2-7; D is unclear. The sequenced sample was CD4+ T cells from PBMCs. The sequence was collected from a human donor with Susac syndrome. The CDR3, as DNA: TGTGCCAGCAGGCTAACAAGGGCGAACGAGCAGTACGTC. This gives the protein CASRLTRANEQYV.